Each of the 8 T cell receptor beta chains below was sequenced from the same sample in a study of T cell clones after liver transplantation. Measured with immunoSEQ multiplex PCR; TCRdb has only the in-frame clones, and not every one. The data contain 40,000 to 65,000 clones, around 84% of them seen just once; the ten biggest clones take up roughly 8.1%. The specimen comprised CD4+ T cells from blood, sampled before liver transplant. Receptors originate from a human donor who received a liver transplant.

The genes are TRBV5-1 and TRBJ1-4; no reliable D call. There are 15 residues in the CDR3. Germline-derived CDR1 and CDR2 are SGHRS and YFSETQ. The V end lost 4 bases, the J end lost 0 bases, and 10 bases lay between the germline ends. Written as DNA, the CDR3 is TGCGCCAGCAGCCAGACGGTATCAACTAATGAAAAACTGTTTTTT. Translation gives CASSQTVSTNEKLFF.

V and J are TRBV9 and TRBJ2-5; no clear D. The CDR3 has 13 residues. CDR1 SGDLS and CDR2 YYNGEE come from the germline V gene. V was pared by 4 bases and J by 1 base, with 8 bases between. The CDR3 DNA reads TGTGCCAGCAGCTCCGCCCCCCAAGAGACCCAGTACTTC. It translates to CASSSAPQETQYF.

The J gene is TRBJ1-4, the V gene TRBV19; D gene uncertain. Trimming removed 5 bases from V and 3 bases from J, with 16 bases in between. CDR1 and CDR2 (germline): LNHDA, SQIVND (reference sequence). The CDR3 runs to 16 residues. CDR3 in amino acids: CASSPYPGVSNEKLFF. The CDR3 DNA sequence: TGTGCCAGTAGTCCCTACCCGGGAGTGTCTAATGAAAAACTGTTTTTT.

The chain is built from TRBV7-3 and TRBJ2-7; a possible D gene is TRBD1 (6 bases). This CDR3 contains 15 residues. V lost 4 bases and J 3 bases, leaving 16 bases between the germline ends. CDR1 and CDR2 from the germline V gene are SGHTA and FQGTGA. CDR3 nucleotide sequence: TGTGCCAGCAGCTACCGTGGGGGCCCAAGCTACGAGCAGTACTTC. Translating it yields CASSYRGGPSYEQYF.

The chain carries TRBV5-6 and TRBJ1-6, with D possibly being TRBD1 (6 bases). The germline V and J ends were trimmed by 1 base and 7 bases, with 18 bases remaining between them. The CDR3 is made up of 17 amino acids. Germline assignment: CDR1 SGHDT and CDR2 YYEEEE. CDR3 coding DNA: TGTGCCAGCAGCTTGCCGATAACAGGGAGAACGAATTCACCCCTCCACTTT. This translates into CASSLPITGRTNSPLHF.

The rearrangement joins TRBV6-5 to TRBJ1-2, with 7 bases identical to TRBD1. Germline V gives CDR1 MNHEY, CDR2 SVGAGI. The CDR3 length is 13 residues. The V and J ends lost 3 bases and 7 bases, in that order; junction bases with no gene match: 5. This CDR3 is CASSYRQGSGYTF. The CDR3 coding sequence is TGTGCCAGCAGTTATCGACAGGGTAGTGGCTACACCTTC.

This clone was seen a single time. The J gene is TRBJ1-1, the V gene TRBV6-1, with no clear D. Trimming left V 8 bases short and J 1 base short, with 11 bases between. Germline V CDR1 and CDR2: MNHNS, SASEGT. This CDR3 spans 13 amino acids. The CDR3: CASGFTQNTEAFF. The CDR3 coding sequence is TGTGCCAGCGGATTTACCCAGAACACTGAAGCTTTCTTT.

V usage is TRBV27 and J usage is TRBJ1-1; D may be TRBD1 (5 bases). Per germline, CDR1 MNHEY and CDR2 SMNVEV (reference sequence). CDR3 length equals 13 residues. V was cut by 3 bases and J by 3 bases, with 8 bases left in between. Here the CDR3 reads CASSFDRYTEAFF. The CDR3 DNA sequence: TGTGCCAGCAGTTTCGACAGATACACTGAAGCTTTCTTT.